These T cell receptor beta chains were read from a single sample in a study of T cells in Graves' hyperthyroidism and ophthalmopathy. TCRdb analysed the multiplex PCR reads with MiXCR anew, one entry per CDR3 protein. Of about 380,000 distinct CDR3 sequences listed, about 15% are singletons. The sequenced sample was blood. Every receptor here comes from a woman between 25 and 40 years old with Graves' ophthalmopathy. Both conserved end residues are part of each CDR3. Fields, in order: D gene, clone size, V gene, J gene, CDR3 DNA, CDR3 protein. D genes are given only for firm matches. Clone size is stated in some rows and not others, as once, few, many or a class when expanded.

d_gene: .
abundance: many
v_gene: TRBV12-3/TRBV12-4
j_gene: TRBJ1-1
CDR3nt: TGTGCCAGCAGTCCATCCCGCGGGCCCGAAGCTTTCTTT
CDR3aa: CASSPSRGPEAFF

d_gene: .
abundance: many
v_gene: TRBV3-1
j_gene: TRBJ2-2
CDR3nt: TGTGCCAGCAGTACCAGCTTTTCCGGGGAGCTGTTTTTT
CDR3aa: CASSTSFSGELFF

d_gene: .
abundance: .
v_gene: TRBV29-1
j_gene: TRBJ1-2
CDR3nt: TGCAGCGTTGGGACGTTGGACTACCTAGTGGGCTACACCTTC
CDR3aa: CSVGTLDYLVGYTF

d_gene: .
abundance: many
v_gene: TRBV30
j_gene: TRBJ2-1
CDR3nt: TGTGCCTGGAGTGTATACTGGGCAGGGGTTTACAATGAGCAGTTCTTC
CDR3aa: CAWSVYWAGVYNEQFF

d_gene: TRBD1
abundance: .
v_gene: TRBV6-1
j_gene: TRBJ1-1
CDR3nt: TGTGCCAGCAGTGAAGTTTTGTGGGCAGGGGGGATGAACACTGAAGCTTTCTTT
CDR3aa: CASSEVLWAGGMNTEAFF

d_gene: .
abundance: many
v_gene: TRBV20-1
j_gene: TRBJ1-1
CDR3nt: TGCAGTGCTAAGGGGGAAGAGGAGAGGAACACTGAAGCTTTCTTT
CDR3aa: CSAKGEEERNTEAFF

d_gene: .
abundance: .
v_gene: TRBV6-1
j_gene: TRBJ2-7
CDR3nt: TGTGCCAGCAGACCCCGAAGCCCCCGATGGCCCTCTTACCGACCCAGCTCCTACGAGCAGTACTTC
CDR3aa: CASRPRSPRWPSYRPSSYEQYF

d_gene: TRBD1
abundance: many
v_gene: TRBV28
j_gene: TRBJ1-2
CDR3nt: TGTGCCAGCAGTGTAACAGGGGATTATGGCTACACCTTC
CDR3aa: CASSVTGDYGYTF

d_gene: .
abundance: .
v_gene: TRBV9
j_gene: TRBJ1-5
CDR3nt: TGTGCCAGCAGCGTAGACGGGGTCGGCAATCAGCCCCAGCATTTT
CDR3aa: CASSVDGVGNQPQHF

d_gene: .
abundance: few
v_gene: TRBV7-7
j_gene: TRBJ2-2
CDR3nt: TGTGCTAGCAGCTTGGACCGCGCCGGGGAGCTGTTTTTT
CDR3aa: CASSLDRAGELFF

d_gene: .
abundance: many
v_gene: TRBV24-1
j_gene: TRBJ1-5
CDR3nt: TGTGCCACCAGTGCGGACCGGACAGTACAGCTCTCTAGCAATCAGCCCCAGCATTTT
CDR3aa: CATSADRTVQLSSNQPQHF

d_gene: TRBD1
abundance: .
v_gene: TRBV2
j_gene: TRBJ1-5
CDR3nt: TGTGCCAGCAGTCGGACAGGGGATTTGGGGCCCCAGCATTTT
CDR3aa: CASSRTGDLGPQHF

d_gene: .
abundance: many
v_gene: TRBV7-9
j_gene: TRBJ2-3
CDR3nt: TGTGCCAGCAGCTCCGTGACAGATACGCAGTATTTT
CDR3aa: CASSSVTDTQYF

d_gene: TRBD2
abundance: few
v_gene: TRBV24-1
j_gene: TRBJ2-1
CDR3nt: TGTGCCACCAGTGATTTACCAGCGGGGGGGCCCAATGAGCAGTTCTTC
CDR3aa: CATSDLPAGGPNEQFF

d_gene: .
abundance: .
v_gene: TRBV7-6
j_gene: TRBJ1-4
CDR3nt: TGTGCCAGCAGCCCCCAGGGGAGAAATAATGAAAAACTGTTTTTT
CDR3aa: CASSPQGRNNEKLFF

d_gene: TRBD2
abundance: many
v_gene: TRBV30
j_gene: TRBJ2-1
CDR3nt: TGTGCCACGGAGCGGGGGCCCCGAAGCTCCTACAATGAGCAGTTCTTC
CDR3aa: CATERGPRSSYNEQFF

d_gene: .
abundance: many
v_gene: TRBV3-1
j_gene: TRBJ1-3
CDR3nt: TGTGCCAGCAGCCAGACTCTTGATCCGGGGACCATATATTTT
CDR3aa: CASSQTLDPGTIYF

d_gene: .
abundance: few
v_gene: TRBV29-1
j_gene: TRBJ1-4
CDR3nt: TGCAGCGTTGAAGATCAAAGTGGAAAACTGTTTTTT
CDR3aa: CSVEDQSGKLFF

d_gene: .
abundance: many
v_gene: TRBV7-3
j_gene: TRBJ1-1
CDR3nt: TGTGCCAGCAGCTTAAGTTTGGCCACTGAAGCTTTCTTT
CDR3aa: CASSLSLATEAFF

d_gene: .
abundance: .
v_gene: TRBV20-1
j_gene: TRBJ1-1
CDR3nt: TGCAGTGCTACTCAGGGTATTACTGAAGCTTTCTTT
CDR3aa: CSATQGITEAFF

d_gene: .
abundance: few
v_gene: TRBV5-4
j_gene: TRBJ2-7
CDR3nt: TGTGCCAGCAGCTTCGATTTAGGGGGCTACGAGCAGTACTTC
CDR3aa: CASSFDLGGYEQYF

d_gene: TRBD1
abundance: many
v_gene: TRBV2
j_gene: TRBJ2-2
CDR3nt: TGTGCCAGCAACTTCCGACAGGGTGCGAACACCGGGGAGCTGTTTTTT
CDR3aa: CASNFRQGANTGELFF

d_gene: .
abundance: few
v_gene: TRBV29-1
j_gene: TRBJ2-3
CDR3nt: TGCAGCGTCGCTGTCTTGAGGGGGATCTCAAGCACAGATACGCAGTATTTT
CDR3aa: CSVAVLRGISSTDTQYF

d_gene: TRBD2
abundance: many
v_gene: TRBV10-3
j_gene: TRBJ2-5
CDR3nt: TGTGCCATCAGGCCGGGACTAGAAGAGACCCAGTACTTC
CDR3aa: CAIRPGLEETQYF

d_gene: TRBD2
abundance: .
v_gene: TRBV4-2
j_gene: TRBJ2-5
CDR3nt: TGTGCCAGCAGCCAAGATGGAAGCGGGCTAGCGGGGGGGGGGGAGACCCAGTACTTC
CDR3aa: CASSQDGSGLAGGGETQYF

d_gene: TRBD2
abundance: few
v_gene: TRBV7-3
j_gene: TRBJ2-3
CDR3nt: TGTGCCAGCAGCTTAATAGCGGGGGGCGACACAGATACGCAGTATTTT
CDR3aa: CASSLIAGGDTDTQYF

d_gene: TRBD2
abundance: many
v_gene: TRBV4-2
j_gene: TRBJ2-1
CDR3nt: TGTGCCAGCAGCCAAGGTAGCGGGGGGGTCAATGAGCAGTTCTTC
CDR3aa: CASSQGSGGVNEQFF

d_gene: .
abundance: many
v_gene: TRBV15
j_gene: TRBJ2-3
CDR3nt: TGTGCCACCAGCAGAGATGAGGCGGCCTTCACAGATACGCAGTATTTT
CDR3aa: CATSRDEAAFTDTQYF

d_gene: TRBD1
abundance: many
v_gene: TRBV20-1
j_gene: TRBJ2-3
CDR3nt: TGCAGTGCTCCCCCGGGACAGGGGCACACAGATACGCAGTATTTT
CDR3aa: CSAPPGQGHTDTQYF

d_gene: TRBD1
abundance: .
v_gene: TRBV9
j_gene: TRBJ2-3
CDR3nt: TGTGCCAGCAGCGTAGCACAGGGGTCATTAGGTGATACGCAGTATTTT
CDR3aa: CASSVAQGSLGDTQYF

d_gene: TRBD1
abundance: many
v_gene: TRBV12-3/TRBV12-4
j_gene: TRBJ1-5
CDR3nt: TGTGCCAGCAGCTCCATAGGACAGGGCACCTCCCCCAATCAGCCCCAGCATTTT
CDR3aa: CASSSIGQGTSPNQPQHF

d_gene: .
abundance: many
v_gene: TRBV6-1
j_gene: TRBJ2-7
CDR3nt: TGTGCCAGCAGTTATTCTCTAGCTGTCGAGCAGTACTTC
CDR3aa: CASSYSLAVEQYF

d_gene: TRBD1
abundance: once
v_gene: TRBV6-2/TRBV6-3
j_gene: TRBJ1-5
CDR3nt: TGTGCCAGCAGACCAGGACAGGACGCACCGGATAGCAATCAGCCCCAGCATTTT
CDR3aa: CASRPGQDAPDSNQPQHF

d_gene: .
abundance: .
v_gene: TRBV30
j_gene: TRBJ2-5
CDR3nt: TGTGCCTGGAAACATTGGGGGGACGGCGGGTGGGAGACCCAGTACTTC
CDR3aa: CAWKHWGDGGWETQYF

d_gene: TRBD1
abundance: .
v_gene: TRBV18
j_gene: TRBJ1-5
CDR3nt: TGTGCCAGCTCACCGACAGGGGGGCCTCAGCCCCAGCATTTT
CDR3aa: CASSPTGGPQPQHF

d_gene: .
abundance: .
v_gene: TRBV4-1
j_gene: TRBJ1-4
CDR3nt: TGCGCCAGCAGCCAAGATGGACGGGGATCAACTAATGAAAAACTGTTTTTT
CDR3aa: CASSQDGRGSTNEKLFF

d_gene: TRBD2
abundance: few
v_gene: TRBV19
j_gene: TRBJ2-3
CDR3nt: TGTGCCAGTAGACCCCTGCGGGGGGGCATTACAGATACGCAGTATTTT
CDR3aa: CASRPLRGGITDTQYF

d_gene: .
abundance: many
v_gene: TRBV10-1
j_gene: TRBJ2-3
CDR3nt: TGCGCCAGCAGTCCCGGGACATTGAGCACAGATACGCAGTATTTT
CDR3aa: CASSPGTLSTDTQYF

d_gene: .
abundance: few
v_gene: TRBV7-2
j_gene: TRBJ1-2
CDR3nt: TGTGCCAGCACCATTGCCGGGGGCAGGGTAAACTATGGCTACACCTTC
CDR3aa: CASTIAGGRVNYGYTF

d_gene: .
abundance: many
v_gene: TRBV5-6
j_gene: TRBJ1-2
CDR3nt: TGTGCCAGCAGCTTGGTCTCTTCGGGGTCGGTTGGCTACACCTTC
CDR3aa: CASSLVSSGSVGYTF

d_gene: .
abundance: few
v_gene: TRBV27
j_gene: TRBJ1-5
CDR3nt: TGTGCCAGCAGTTTTCACGCAGGTAGCAATCAGCCCCAGCATTTT
CDR3aa: CASSFHAGSNQPQHF

d_gene: TRBD1
abundance: few
v_gene: TRBV20-1
j_gene: TRBJ2-5
CDR3nt: TGCAGTGCTAGAGGACAGGGGGTTCAAGAGACCCAGTACTTC
CDR3aa: CSARGQGVQETQYF

d_gene: .
abundance: many
v_gene: TRBV5-1
j_gene: TRBJ1-1
CDR3nt: TGCGCCAGCAGCGGACGGACGGAGGAGACTTATAAGAACACTGAAGCTTTCTTT
CDR3aa: CASSGRTEETYKNTEAFF

d_gene: TRBD1
abundance: few
v_gene: TRBV19
j_gene: TRBJ2-1
CDR3nt: TGTGCCAGTAACAGGGACAGGGGCTCCTACAATGAGCAGTTCTTC
CDR3aa: CASNRDRGSYNEQFF

d_gene: .
abundance: .
v_gene: TRBV15
j_gene: TRBJ1-5
CDR3nt: TGTGCCACCAGCAGCCCGAATCAGCCCCAGCATTTT
CDR3aa: CATSSPNQPQHF

d_gene: TRBD1
abundance: .
v_gene: TRBV15
j_gene: TRBJ1-6
CDR3nt: TGTGCCACCAGCACCGACAGGGGATCACCCCTCCACTTT
CDR3aa: CATSTDRGSPLHF

d_gene: .
abundance: many
v_gene: TRBV20-1
j_gene: TRBJ2-1
CDR3nt: TGCAGTGCTAGGGGGGGCCCTTCCACGAATGAGCAGTTCTTC
CDR3aa: CSARGGPSTNEQFF

d_gene: TRBD2
abundance: .
v_gene: TRBV6-1
j_gene: TRBJ2-2
CDR3nt: TGTGCCAGCAGAGTTCCGGGACTAGCTTCCGGGGAGCTGTTTTTT
CDR3aa: CASRVPGLASGELFF

d_gene: TRBD1
abundance: few
v_gene: TRBV24-1
j_gene: TRBJ2-3
CDR3nt: TGTGCCACCACGGGACAGGGGGATTTCACAGATACGCAGTATTTT
CDR3aa: CATTGQGDFTDTQYF

d_gene: TRBD2
abundance: few
v_gene: TRBV7-2
j_gene: TRBJ2-5
CDR3nt: TGTGCCAGCAGCCAAGAGGGGCCCCATACTACTAGCGGGGGGGCCTCTGGAGAGACCCAGTACTTC
CDR3aa: CASSQEGPHTTSGGASGETQYF

d_gene: .
abundance: few
v_gene: TRBV6-1
j_gene: TRBJ2-7
CDR3nt: TGTGCCAGCAGTGAGGGACCTATGCCCTCCTACGAGCAGTACTTC
CDR3aa: CASSEGPMPSYEQYF

d_gene: TRBD2
abundance: many
v_gene: TRBV28
j_gene: TRBJ2-7
CDR3nt: TGTGCCAGCAGCCAACCAAGCGGGGGGGCCCCCTACGAGCAGTACTTC
CDR3aa: CASSQPSGGAPYEQYF

d_gene: .
abundance: many
v_gene: TRBV12-3/TRBV12-4
j_gene: TRBJ2-7
CDR3nt: TGTGCCAGCAGTCAATTGGGGTTCGAGCAGTACTTC
CDR3aa: CASSQLGFEQYF

d_gene: .
abundance: .
v_gene: TRBV24-1
j_gene: TRBJ1-5
CDR3nt: TGTGCCACCAGTGAAGAGGTGGGCAGCAATCAGCCCCGGCATTTT
CDR3aa: CATSEEVGSNQPRHF